This entry is about one T cell receptor (beta chain). From the PCR reads, TCRdb re-called clones with MiXCR. The data show about 20,000 clones, just over 35% seen once. Not a single patient had been given any form of treatment at any point before undergoing thyroid surgery. This record belongs to a study of metastatic and nonmetastatic thyroid tumors. Study at large: Malignant and benign thyroid patients had repertoires compared in peripheral blood and tumor or nodule tissue.

CDR1 SNHLY and CDR2 FYNNEI come from the germline V gene. This CDR3 region has 17 residues. J gave up 8 bases and V 1 base, and 12 bases lay outside the gene matches. The chain couples TRBV2 to TRBJ2-1; 9 bases line up with TRBD1. Input material: tumor tissue. This clonotype was sampled from a female donor with papillary thyroid cancer or a benign thyroid nodule (not recorded which). Some clones in this sample may be carry-over from other donors' samples. Here the CDR3 DNA reads TGTGCCAGCAGTGAAGGCCGCTGGGACAGGGAAATAGATGAGCAGTTCTTC. Translated, it gives CASSEGRWDREIDEQFF.